This T cell receptor beta chain comes out of a study of blood T cell repertoires in COVID-19. Across the whole study: T cells, B-cell-depleted T cells, or PBMCs supplied cDNA or gDNA.

This CDR3 is built from 14 residues. Losses at the gene ends were 3 bases for V and 2 bases for J; bases not matched to a gene: 4. Germline V CDR1 and CDR2: SEHNR, FQNEAQ (reference sequence). Only in-frame clones appear in the TCRdb table, and some are missing; sequencing was by immunoSEQ multiplex PCR. Of some 390,000 clones listed, around 90% are singletons. Sequencing was carried out using peripheral blood. J is TRBJ2-7 and V is TRBV7-9; 7 nucleotides agree with TRBD1. This TCR was recovered from a human donor in a cohort sampled during active COVID-19. The CDR3 sequence is CASSFGTATYEQYF. In DNA form, the CDR3 reads TGTGCCAGCAGCTTTGGGACAGCAACCTACGAGCAGTACTTC.